The following is a TCR beta chain sequence with its context. The antigen remains undetermined. This CDR3 has 14 residues. Germline V gene sequence: CDR1 SEHNR, CDR2 FQNEAQ (reference sequence). The V and J ends lost 4 bases and 7 bases respectively, with 17 bases between them. TCRdb processed the reads anew with MiXCR; each CDR3 protein has one entry. Found here are 700,000 to 850,000 distinct CDR3 sequences, 30% to 35% of them singletons; the top ten hold approximately 13%. This entry belongs to a study of T cell repertoires in cytomegalovirus infection. Source: cultured CD8+ T cells from PBMCs, taken from culture after CMV antigen stimulation. The rearrangement uses TRBV7-9 and TRBJ2-7; the D call may be TRBD1 or TRBD2 (5 bases each). The TCR comes from a human donor in good health (CMV status not recorded). Some clones in this sample may be carry-over from other donors' samples. Here the CDR3 DNA reads TGTGCCAGCAGCTCGCCGCAGGGAGTGCGGGAGCAGTACTTC. Its translation is CASSSPQGVREQYF.